This T cell receptor beta chain originates from a study of radiation and T cells in renal cell carcinoma. TCRdb's table, derived via immunoSEQ multiplex PCR, lists solely in-frame clones and lacks some. The sample has about 120,000 clones; 65% to 85% are singletons. Time point of the sample: blood 2 weeks post-SBRT. Treatment meaning: 15 Gy SBRT to primary tumor, nephrectomy 4 weeks later. This renal cell carcinoma was of the clear cell type. V was clipped by 7 bases and J by 9 bases; unmatched bases: 8. The CDR3 loop spans 13 amino acids. Germline V CDR1 and CDR2: SNHLY, FYNNEI. The sequence was obtained from a middle-aged man with renal cell carcinoma. This chain joins TRBV2 and TRBJ2-1; TRBD2 matches 8 bases. The sample here was blood, taken from a patient whose treatment included radiotherapy and nephrectomy. Here the CDR3 DNA reads TGTGCCAGCATAACGGGGGGGCTTGGTGAGCAGTTCTTC. Its protein product is CASITGGLGEQFF.